Listed below are T cell receptor beta chains from one sample, sequenced in a study of T cell repertoires in ileal Crohn's disease. Generated by immunoSEQ multiplex PCR, the TCRdb table keeps only in-frame clones and is missing some. The sample carries about 3,800 clones, about four fifths recorded once. Sequencing was carried out using ileal tissue. Receptors were obtained from an adult with Crohn's disease. Each CDR3 is given with its conserved first and last residue. A D gene is named only where the DNA matches it firmly. Clone size, where shown, is once, few, many, or a class for clones that have expanded.

j_call	v_call	d_call	clone_size	cdr3_aa	cdr3_nt
TRBJ2-1	TRBV19	.	.	CASSMVGSSYNEQFF	TGTGCCAGTAGTATGGTGGGGAGCTCCTACAATGAGCAGTTCTTC
TRBJ2-3	TRBV5-5	.	once	CASSLGDWGRTDTQYF	TGTGCCAGCAGCTTGGGAGACTGGGGCCGCACAGATACGCAGTATTTT
TRBJ1-2	TRBV29-1	TRBD1	.	CSVSGGKGYTF	TGCAGCGTTTCAGGGGGAAAGGGCTACACCTTC
TRBJ2-2	TRBV5-4	TRBD1	.	CASSSGGTGGDTGELFF	TGTGCCAGCAGCTCAGGAGGGACAGGGGGCGACACCGGGGAGCTGTTTTTT
TRBJ2-1	TRBV6-5	.	.	CASSCSDNEQFF	TGTGCCAGCAGTTGCAGCGACAATGAGCAGTTCTTC
TRBJ2-3	TRBV10-1	.	.	CASSDNDRITDTQYF	TGCGCCAGCAGTGATAATGACAGAATCACAGATACGCAGTATTTT
TRBJ2-7	TRBV6-1	TRBD2	.	CASSDLGGQASYEQYF	TGTGCCAGCAGTGATTTGGGAGGGCAGGCGTCCTACGAGCAGTACTTC
TRBJ2-3	TRBV6-5	TRBD2	.	CASSYSLAGGKDTQYF	TGTGCCAGCAGTTACTCACTGGCGGGAGGTAAAGATACGCAGTATTTT
TRBJ2-1	TRBV6-1	TRBD1	once	CASSVRDSSYNEQFF	TGTGCCAGCAGTGTCCGGGACAGTTCTTACAATGAGCAGTTCTTC
TRBJ2-7	TRBV27	.	once	CASSLGQNYEQYF	TGTGCCAGCAGTTTAGGGCAGAACTACGAGCAGTACTTC
TRBJ2-1	TRBV5-1	TRBD2	.	CASSSSSGVSYNEQFF	TGCGCCAGCAGCAGCTCTAGCGGGGTATCCTACAATGAGCAGTTCTTC
TRBJ2-3	TRBV27	TRBD2	.	CASSLRPRTSPSYTDTQYF	TGTGCCAGCAGTTTACGTCCGCGGACTAGTCCCTCCTACACAGATACGCAGTATTTT
TRBJ2-7	TRBV19	.	.	CASSQIGQTYEQYF	TGTGCCAGTAGTCAAATTGGACAGACCTACGAGCAGTACTTC
TRBJ1-1	TRBV2	.	.	CASTRDGTEAFF	TGTGCCAGCACGCGGGACGGCACTGAAGCTTTCTTT
TRBJ2-7	TRBV2	.	large	CASKMYSGASYEQYF	TGTGCCAGCAAAATGTACAGTGGGGCCTCCTACGAGCAGTACTTC
TRBJ2-5	TRBV5-1	TRBD2	.	CASRTTSGGETQYF	TGCGCCAGCAGGACGACTAGCGGGGGGGAGACCCAGTACTTC
TRBJ2-5	TRBV28	TRBD2	.	CASSFVPAGGLRDLLQETQYF	TGTGCCAGCAGTTTCGTCCCAGCGGGGGGGCTGAGGGACTTACTTCAAGAGACCCAGTACTTC
TRBJ1-5	TRBV15	.	once	CATSRDQGGRKQPQHF	TGTGCCACCAGCAGAGATCAGGGAGGGCGGAAGCAGCCCCAGCATTTT
TRBJ2-5	TRBV5-1	TRBD1	once	CASSFRQGVETQYF	TGCGCCAGCAGCTTTCGACAGGGGGTAGAGACCCAGTACTTC
TRBJ2-7	TRBV4-2	.	.	CASSQDLAGQSSFYYEQYF	TGTGCCAGCAGCCAAGATTTGGCGGGACAGTCCTCCTTTTATTACGAGCAGTACTTC
TRBJ2-5	TRBV7-7	TRBD2	.	CASSLAGIRGGTQYF	TGTGCTAGCAGCTTAGCTGGGATACGGGGGGGGACCCAGTACTTC
TRBJ1-1	TRBV27	.	.	CASSLSRDTEAFF	TGTGCCAGCAGCCTTAGCAGGGACACTGAAGCTTTCTTT
TRBJ2-7	TRBV27	.	.	CASRGDSSYEQYF	TGTGCCAGCAGAGGGGACTCTTCCTACGAGCAGTACTTC
TRBJ1-2	TRBV19	TRBD1	.	CASNWGAGGYGYTF	TGTGCCAGTAACTGGGGGGCAGGGGGCTATGGCTACACCTTC
TRBJ2-3	TRBV16	TRBD1	.	CASSQGQYTDTQYF	TGTGCCAGCAGCCAGGGACAGTACACAGATACGCAGTATTTT